This passage covers 15 T cell receptor beta chains from one sample sequenced in a study of beta chain features in type 1 diabetes. cDNA synthesis used the whole RNA isolate, giving expressed TCRB sequences. Some clones are missing from TCRdb's copy, which holds only in-frame ones; the method was immunoSEQ multiplex PCR. Among roughly 140,000 clones, about 7% were seen once, and the ten largest hold about 1.4%. The material sequenced was central memory CD4+ T cells from blood. Receptor source: a woman aged 30 to 39 in good health.

The chain carries TRBV5-4 and TRBJ2-1; 8 bases map to TRBD2. This CDR3 is 13 amino acids long. J gave up 5 bases and V 5 bases, and 3 bases lay outside the gene matches. Germline lookup yields CDR1 SGHNT and CDR2 YYREEE (reference sequence). CDR3 coding DNA: TGTGCCAGCAGGCGGGAGGTCGACAATGAGCAGTTCTTC. It is translated as CASRREVDNEQFF.

There are a few counts of this clone. This chain uses TRBV11-2 with TRBJ2-3; D is perhaps TRBD2 (6 bases). Trimming removed 5 bases at V and 0 bases at J, with 12 bases between. In germline, CDR1 is SGHAT, CDR2 FQNNGV. The CDR3 has 15 residues. The CDR3 DNA is TGTGCCAGCAGCCCGGACTACCTCAGCACAGATACGCAGTATTTT. It codes for CASSPDYLSTDTQYF.

This clone has a count of ten or more. The chain employs TRBV7-2 and TRBJ2-1, with 11 bases identical to TRBD2. Trimming at V came to 5 bases and at J to 6 bases, leaving 3 bases not matched to a gene. Germline-derived CDR1 and CDR2 are SGHTA and FQGNSA. The CDR3 spans 14 residues. DNA for the CDR3: TGTGCCAGCAGCCCCGGGACTAGCGGCAATGAGCAGTTCTTC. It translates to CASSPGTSGNEQFF.

This clone was detected only a few times. The gene calls are TRBV5-4 and TRBJ1-2; D gene uncertain. This CDR3 is built from 17 residues. Germline CDR1 reads SGHNT; CDR2 reads YYREEE (reference sequence). Trimming took 0 bases from V and 3 from J, leaving 18 bases between them. CDR3 sequence: CASSLGIRAGGDYGYTF. CDR3 nucleotide sequence: TGTGCCAGCAGCTTGGGTATACGGGCAGGAGGCGACTATGGCTACACCTTC.

This clone was seen a handful of times. The gene calls are TRBV7-9 and TRBJ1-3; D is perhaps TRBD1 (5 bases). Germline CDR1 and CDR2: SEHNR and FQNEAQ (reference sequence). The CDR3 consists of 16 residues. The V gene lost 5 bases and the J gene lost 0 bases, with 14 bases spanning the gap. CDR3 residues: CASSGRSGYSGNTIYF. CDR3 DNA sequence: TGTGCCAGCAGCGGTCGCTCAGGGTACTCTGGAAACACCATATATTTT. Variable domain in full (rest from reference TRBV7-9 and TRBJ1-3): DTGVSQNPRHKITKRGQNVTFRCDPISEHNRLYWYRQTLGQGPEFLTYFQNEAQLEKSRLLSDRFSAERPKGSFSTLEIQRTEQGDSAMYLCASSGRSGYSGNTIYFGEGSWLTVV.

Sample share makes this clone medium-sized (0.01 to 0.1%). The chain has TRBV27 and TRBJ1-2, with TRBD1 matching over 7 bases. The CDR3 totals 14 residues. The V segment lost 8 bases and the J segment 4 bases; nucleotides outside the gene matches: 10. Germline CDR1 MNHEY, CDR2 SMNVEV (reference sequence). The CDR3 loop reads CASGFTDRSYGYTF. CDR3 DNA: TGTGCCAGCGGATTCACGGACAGGAGCTATGGCTACACCTTC.

This clone was counted between two and nine times. This chain joins TRBV19 and TRBJ2-4; tentatively, D is TRBD2 (5 bases). The CDR3 loop spans 15 amino acids. From germline, CDR1 is LNHDA and CDR2 SQIVND (reference sequence). Deletions cut 4 bases from V and 0 bases from J, with 10 bases between. The CDR3 protein is CASSTVGIAKNIQYF. The CDR3 DNA reads TGTGCCAGTAGTACCGTCGGGATAGCCAAAAACATTCAGTACTTC.

This clone has just a few counts. The CDR3 spells CASSSQLAGAYEQYF. In DNA form, the CDR3 reads TGTGCCAGCAGCTCACAACTAGCGGGAGCCTACGAGCAGTACTTC. The gene calls are TRBV7-2 and TRBJ2-7; TRBD2 agrees at 11 bases. The junction had 4 bases not matched to a gene; V was cut back by 4 bases and J by 2 bases. This CDR3 has 15 amino acids. Germline V gene sequence: CDR1 SGHTA, CDR2 FQGNSA.

This clone has only a few counts. This chain connects TRBV7-6 to TRBJ2-1, with D possibly matching TRBD1 (8 bases). Germline CDR1 reads SGHVS; CDR2 reads FNYEAQ. The CDR3 runs 18 residues. The ends were cut back, 2 bases at V and 4 bases at J, with 21 bases in the middle. CDR3 region: CASSLIPSGTGAYNEQFF. CDR3 DNA: TGTGCCAGCAGCTTAATCCCCAGCGGGACAGGAGCTTACAATGAGCAGTTCTTC.

The rearrangement joins TRBV2 to TRBJ2-7; D not certain. The germline V gene encodes CDR1 SNHLY and CDR2 FYNNEI. Trimming removed 5 bases from V and 2 bases from J, with 4 bases in between. CDR3 size: 11 residues. As DNA, the CDR3 is TGTGCCAGCAGTTGGCCCTACGAGCAGTACTTC. It yields the protein CASSWPYEQYF.

The chain joins TRBV9 to TRBJ2-6; maybe TRBD1 (6 bases). Germline V gene sequence: CDR1 SGDLS, CDR2 YYNGEE. V gave up 0 bases and J gave up 4 bases, with 23 bases separating them. This CDR3 is built from 20 residues. CDR3 sequence (DNA): TGTGCCAGCAGCGTAGGAGGGTGGAGCGGTCAAGGGACAGGGGCCAACGTCCTGACTTTC. Translated: CASSVGGWSGQGTGANVLTF.

This clone was seen a handful of times. The rearrangement joins TRBV7-9 to TRBJ2-1; possibly TRBD2 for D (5 bases). With 1 base removed from V and 7 bases from J, the gap between germline ends came to 8 bases. Germline loops: CDR1 SEHNR, CDR2 FQNEAQ (reference sequence). CDR3 length: 13 amino acids. This CDR3 reads CASSLGLNNEQFF. CDR3 DNA sequence: TGTGCCAGCAGCTTAGGACTAAATAATGAGCAGTTCTTC.

This clone came up a few times. J is TRBJ2-1 and V is TRBV28; 7 bases are a match to TRBD2. The length of the CDR3 is 13 residues. From germline, CDR1 is MDHEN and CDR2 SYDVKM. V lost 7 bases to trimming and J lost 8 bases; unmatched junction nucleotides: 8. The CDR3: CASNGGIRYEQFF. CDR3 DNA sequence: TGTGCCAGCAACGGGGGGATTAGGTATGAGCAGTTCTTC.

This clone was detected many times. The genes are TRBV7-2 and TRBJ2-6; D gene ambiguous. Germline V gene lookup returns CDR1 SGHTA and CDR2 FQGNSA. Deletions cut 3 bases from V and 1 base from J, with 4 bases between. The CDR3 has 14 amino acids. The CDR3 nucleotides read TGTGCCAGCAGCTTCCCTTCTGGGGCCAACGTCCTGACTTTC. It encodes CASSFPSGANVLTF.

This chain joins TRBV6-1 and TRBJ2-1; TRBD1 is a possible D gene (5 bases). This CDR3 region has 14 residues. The germline gives CDR1 MNHNS, CDR2 SASEGT. Between the trimmed V and J ends, which lost 2 bases and 8 bases, there was a span of 13 bases. This CDR3 reads CASSEFFRDYEQFF. Here the CDR3 DNA reads TGTGCCAGCAGTGAATTCTTCAGGGATTATGAGCAGTTCTTC.